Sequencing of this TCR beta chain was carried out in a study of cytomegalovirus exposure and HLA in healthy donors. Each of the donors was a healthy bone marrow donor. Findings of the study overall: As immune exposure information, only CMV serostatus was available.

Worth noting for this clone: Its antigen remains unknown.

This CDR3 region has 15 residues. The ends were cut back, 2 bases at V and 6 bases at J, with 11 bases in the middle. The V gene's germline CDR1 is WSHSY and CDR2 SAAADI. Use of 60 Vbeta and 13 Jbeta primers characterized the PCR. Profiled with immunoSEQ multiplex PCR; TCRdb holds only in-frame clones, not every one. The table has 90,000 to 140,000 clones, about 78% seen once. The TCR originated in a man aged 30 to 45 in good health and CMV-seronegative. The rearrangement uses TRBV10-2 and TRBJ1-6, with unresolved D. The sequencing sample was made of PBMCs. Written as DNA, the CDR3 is TGCGCCAGCAGTGAGGTCGCAGGCGCTAATTCACCCCTCCACTTT. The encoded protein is CASSEVAGANSPLHF.